Each of the 4 T cell receptor beta chains below was sequenced from the same sample in a study of CD4 T cells in relation to SARS-CoV-2 and coronaviruses. Before the COVID-19 pandemic, during about 2011-2019, CD4+ T cells were taken from unexposed donors. After about ten days of culture, CD4+ T cells were isolated. These receptors have no known antigen. Profiled with immunoSEQ multiplex PCR; TCRdb holds only in-frame clones, not every one. The data show about 20,000 clones, roughly 62% seen once. The sequenced sample was CD4+ T cells from PBMCs, cultured in vitro. The receptors were gathered from a human donor in good health.

This chain connects TRBV3-1 (or the pseudogene TRBV3-2) to TRBJ2-3, with 10 bases that match TRBD2. Germline CDR1 reads LGHDT; CDR2 reads YNNKEL (reference sequence). CDR3 length: 20 residues. The J segment lost 0 bases and the V segment lost 0 bases, leaving 12 bases of the junction unmatched. CDR3 in DNA: TGTGCCAGCAGCCAAGACCCTAGCGGGGGAGCGCTTACTAGCACAGATACGCAGTATTTT. Encoded protein: CASSQDPSGGALTSTDTQYF.

This clone has just one count. The chain links TRBV10-3 to TRBJ1-2; maybe TRBD1 (5 bases). V was shortened by 5 bases and J by 0 bases, with 13 bases between the two germline ends. The CDR3 contains 15 residues. Looked up from germline, CDR1 is ENHRY and CDR2 is SYGVKD. CDR3 coding DNA: TGTGCCATCAGTCCAGGGAATCAAGCTAACTATGGCTACACCTTC. Amino acids: CAISPGNQANYGYTF.

The J gene is TRBJ2-5, the V gene TRBV5-1, with a weak D call TRBD2 (5 bases). The CDR3 has 16 residues. Trimming removed 4 bases from V and 4 bases from J, with 20 bases in between. CDR1 and CDR2 (germline): SGHRS, YFSETQ. The CDR3 loop is CASSLAMNGIGETQYF. In DNA, the CDR3 is TGCGCCAGCAGCCTAGCCATGAACGGGATTGGAGAGACCCAGTACTTC.

The chain couples TRBV7-2 to TRBJ2-5; 7 bases are a match to TRBD1. Germline V gives CDR1 SGHTA, CDR2 FQGNSA. V shed 4 bases and J 1 base; nucleotides not matched to a gene: 6. The CDR3 runs 15 residues. The CDR3 sequence is CASSSMGTAQETQYF. CDR3 DNA sequence: TGTGCCAGCAGCTCAATGGGGACAGCCCAAGAGACCCAGTACTTC.